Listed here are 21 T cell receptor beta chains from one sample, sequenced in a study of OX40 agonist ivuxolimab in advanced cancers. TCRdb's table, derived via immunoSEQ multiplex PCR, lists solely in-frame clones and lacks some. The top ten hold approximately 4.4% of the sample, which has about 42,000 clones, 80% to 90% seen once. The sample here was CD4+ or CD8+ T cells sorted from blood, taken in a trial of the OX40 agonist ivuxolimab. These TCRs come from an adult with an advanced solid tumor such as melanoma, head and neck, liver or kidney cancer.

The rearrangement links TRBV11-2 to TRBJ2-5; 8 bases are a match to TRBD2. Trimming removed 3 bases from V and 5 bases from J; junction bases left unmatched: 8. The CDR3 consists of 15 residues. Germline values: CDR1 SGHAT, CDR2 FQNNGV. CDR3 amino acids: CASSLSAGGEETQYF. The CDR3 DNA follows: TGTGCCAGCAGCTTGAGTGCGGGGGGTGAGGAGACCCAGTACTTC.

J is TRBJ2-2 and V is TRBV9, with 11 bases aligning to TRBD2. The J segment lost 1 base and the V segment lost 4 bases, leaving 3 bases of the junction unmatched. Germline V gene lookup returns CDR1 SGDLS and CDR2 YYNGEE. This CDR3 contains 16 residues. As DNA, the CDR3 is TGTGCCAGCAGCTTCGGGACTAGCGGGAACACCGGGGAGCTGTTTTTT. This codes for CASSFGTSGNTGELFF.

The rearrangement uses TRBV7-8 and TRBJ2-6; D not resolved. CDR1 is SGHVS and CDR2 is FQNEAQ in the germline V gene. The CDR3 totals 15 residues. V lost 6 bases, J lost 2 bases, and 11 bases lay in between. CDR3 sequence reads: CASRAMITGANVLTF. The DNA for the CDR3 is TGTGCCAGCAGGGCGATGATAACTGGGGCCAACGTCCTGACTTTC.

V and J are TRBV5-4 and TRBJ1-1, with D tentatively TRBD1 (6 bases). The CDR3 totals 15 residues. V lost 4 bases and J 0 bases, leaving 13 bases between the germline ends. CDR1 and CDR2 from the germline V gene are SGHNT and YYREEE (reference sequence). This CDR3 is CASSPAGAMNTEAFF. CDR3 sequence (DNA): TGTGCCAGCAGCCCTGCGGGGGCCATGAACACTGAAGCTTTCTTT.

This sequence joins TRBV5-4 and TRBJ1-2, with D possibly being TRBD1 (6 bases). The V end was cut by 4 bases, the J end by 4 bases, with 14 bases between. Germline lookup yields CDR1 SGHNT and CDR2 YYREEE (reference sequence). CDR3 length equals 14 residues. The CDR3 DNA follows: TGTGCCAGCAGCCCCCCGGGGGCGAGCTATGGCTACACCTTC. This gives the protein CASSPPGASYGYTF.

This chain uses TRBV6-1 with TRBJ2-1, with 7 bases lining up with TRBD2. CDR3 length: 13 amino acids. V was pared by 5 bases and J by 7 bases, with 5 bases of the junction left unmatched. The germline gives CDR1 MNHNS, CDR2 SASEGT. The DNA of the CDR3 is TGTGCCAGCAGTCGGGAGCGGGGAAATGAGCAGTTCTTC. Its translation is CASSRERGNEQFF.

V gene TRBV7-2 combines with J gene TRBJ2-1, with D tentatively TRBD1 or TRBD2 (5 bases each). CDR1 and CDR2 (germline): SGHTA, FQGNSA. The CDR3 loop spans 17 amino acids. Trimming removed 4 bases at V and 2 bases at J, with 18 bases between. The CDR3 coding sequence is TGTGCCAGCAGCTCTAGAGGGGTTCTAGTGCCCTACAATGAGCAGTTCTTC. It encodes CASSSRGVLVPYNEQFF.

As DNA, the CDR3 is TGCAGCGCTGAGTGGACAGGGGGCGAGGAGACCCAGTACTTC. It yields the protein CSAEWTGGEETQYF. The rearrangement uses TRBV29-1 and TRBJ2-5; 11 nucleotides match TRBD1. Germline assignment: CDR1 SQVTM and CDR2 ANQGSEA. The CDR3 sequence is 14 residues long. The ends lost 7 bases at V and 5 bases at J; junction bases unmatched: 9. The full variable domain, completed using reference TRBV29-1 and TRBJ2-5, is SAVISQKPSRDICQRGTSLTIQCQVDSQVTMMFWYRQQPGQSLTLIATANQGSEATYESGFVIDKFPISRPNLTFSTLTVSNMSPEDSSIYLCSAEWTGGEETQYFGPGTRLLVL.

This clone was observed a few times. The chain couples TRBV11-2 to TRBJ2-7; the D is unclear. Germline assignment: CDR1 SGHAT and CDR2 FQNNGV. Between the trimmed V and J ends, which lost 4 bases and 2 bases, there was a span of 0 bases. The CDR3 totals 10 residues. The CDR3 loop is CASSSYEQYF. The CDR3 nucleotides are TGTGCCAGCAGCTCCTACGAGCAGTACTTC.

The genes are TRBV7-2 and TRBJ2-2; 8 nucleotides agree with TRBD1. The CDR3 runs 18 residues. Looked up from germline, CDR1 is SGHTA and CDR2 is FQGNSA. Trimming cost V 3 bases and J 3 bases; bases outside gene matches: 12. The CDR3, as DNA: TGTGCCAGCAGCTTGGGACAGGACTTATCCTCTTACACCGGGGAGCTGTTTTTT. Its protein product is CASSLGQDLSSYTGELFF.

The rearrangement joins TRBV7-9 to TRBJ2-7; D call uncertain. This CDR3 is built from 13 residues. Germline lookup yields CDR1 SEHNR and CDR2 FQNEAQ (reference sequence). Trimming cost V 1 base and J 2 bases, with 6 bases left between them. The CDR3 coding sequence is TGTGCCAGCAGCTTAGACAGTGCCTACGAGCAGTACTTC. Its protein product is CASSLDSAYEQYF.

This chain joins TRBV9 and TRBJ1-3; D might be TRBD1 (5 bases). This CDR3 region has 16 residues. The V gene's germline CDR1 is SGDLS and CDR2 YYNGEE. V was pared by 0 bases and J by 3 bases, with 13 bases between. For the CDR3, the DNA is TGTGCCAGCAGCGTAGGGCTGGGGGTGGTTGGAAACACCATATATTTT. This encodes CASSVGLGVVGNTIYF.

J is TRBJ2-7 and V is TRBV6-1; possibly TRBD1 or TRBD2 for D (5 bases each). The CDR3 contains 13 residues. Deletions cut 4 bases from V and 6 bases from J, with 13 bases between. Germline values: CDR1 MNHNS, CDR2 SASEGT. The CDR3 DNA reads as TGTGCCAGCAGTGGAGGGGCCCCACTCGAGCAGTACTTC. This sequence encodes CASSGGAPLEQYF.

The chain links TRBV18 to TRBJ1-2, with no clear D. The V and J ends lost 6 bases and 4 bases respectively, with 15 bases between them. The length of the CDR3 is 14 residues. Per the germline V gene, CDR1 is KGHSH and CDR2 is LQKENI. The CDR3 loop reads CASSDDGDFYGYTF. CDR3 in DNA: TGTGCCAGCTCCGACGATGGGGATTTCTATGGCTACACCTTC.

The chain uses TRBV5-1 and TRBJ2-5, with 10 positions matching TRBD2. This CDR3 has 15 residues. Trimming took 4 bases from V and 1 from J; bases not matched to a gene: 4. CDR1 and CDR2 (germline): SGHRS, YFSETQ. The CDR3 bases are TGCGCCAGCAGCCGACTAGCGGGTATCCAAGAGACCCAGTACTTC. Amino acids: CASSRLAGIQETQYF.

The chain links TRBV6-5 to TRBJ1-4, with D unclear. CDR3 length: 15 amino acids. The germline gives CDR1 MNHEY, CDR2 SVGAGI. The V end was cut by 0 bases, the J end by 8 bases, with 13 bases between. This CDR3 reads CASSYSGPVGEKLFF. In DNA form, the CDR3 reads TGTGCCAGCAGTTACTCAGGACCCGTCGGCGAAAAACTGTTTTTT.

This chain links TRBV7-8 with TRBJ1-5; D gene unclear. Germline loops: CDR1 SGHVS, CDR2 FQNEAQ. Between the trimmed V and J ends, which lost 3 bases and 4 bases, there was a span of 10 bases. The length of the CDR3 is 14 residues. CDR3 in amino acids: CASSFSSLNQPQHF. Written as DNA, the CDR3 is TGTGCCAGCAGCTTTAGCAGCTTAAATCAGCCCCAGCATTTT.

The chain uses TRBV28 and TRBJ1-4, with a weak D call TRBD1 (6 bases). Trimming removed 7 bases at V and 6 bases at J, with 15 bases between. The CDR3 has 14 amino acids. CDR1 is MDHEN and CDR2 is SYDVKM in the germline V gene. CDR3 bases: TGTGCCAGCACCATCCAGGGGACCGATGAAAAACTGTTTTTT. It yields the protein CASTIQGTDEKLFF. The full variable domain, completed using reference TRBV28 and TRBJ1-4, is DVKVTQSSRYLVKRTGEKVFLECVQDMDHENMFWYRQDPGLGLRLIYFSYDVKMKEKGDIPEGYSVSREKKERFSLILESASTNQTSMYLCASTIQGTDEKLFFGSGTQLSVL.

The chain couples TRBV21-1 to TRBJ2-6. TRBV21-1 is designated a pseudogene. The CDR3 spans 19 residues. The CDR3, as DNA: TGTGCCAGCAGCAACCCCCTCTCAGAGCATTCTTACGGGGCCAACGTCCTGACTTTC. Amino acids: CASSNPLSEHSYGANVLTF.

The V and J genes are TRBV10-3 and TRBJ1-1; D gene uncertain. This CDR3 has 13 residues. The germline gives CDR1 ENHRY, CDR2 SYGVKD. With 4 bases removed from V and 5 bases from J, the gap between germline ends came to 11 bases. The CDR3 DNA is TGTGCCATCAGTGCGGGAGGAAATACTGAAGCTTTCTTT. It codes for CAISAGGNTEAFF.

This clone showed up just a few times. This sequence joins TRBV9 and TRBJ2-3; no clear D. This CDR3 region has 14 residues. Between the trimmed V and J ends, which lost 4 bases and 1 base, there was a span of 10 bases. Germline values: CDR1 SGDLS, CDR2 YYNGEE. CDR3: CASSLGWGTDTQYF. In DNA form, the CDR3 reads TGTGCCAGCAGCCTAGGATGGGGCACAGATACGCAGTATTTT. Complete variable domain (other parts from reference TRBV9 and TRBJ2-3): DSGVTQTPKHLITATGQRVTLRCSPRSGDLSVYWYQQSLDQGLQFLIQYYNGEERAKGNILERFSAQQFPDLHSELNLSSLELGDSALYFCASSLGWGTDTQYFGPGTRLTVL.